These 26 T cell receptor beta chains originate from one sample sequenced in a study of tumor-infiltrating lymphocytes in primary liver carcinoma. The researchers produced TCR beta cDNA from around 0.5 ug total RNA with a constant-region primer. ARM-PCR was slightly modified, and three nested multiplex PCR rounds with it gave rise to the TCR beta libraries. The opening two PCR rounds, roughly 11 cycles each, paired TRBV1-TRBV30 forward primers with a C-beta reverse primer. TCRdb fed the multiplex PCR reads into MiXCR, producing one record per CDR3 protein. The sample records 300,000 to 350,000 distinct CDR3 sequences, 58% being singletons. Unsorted whole blood served as the source of blood RNA, and germline DNA was extracted as well. Sequencing was performed on peripheral blood. These receptor sequences come from a woman younger than 45 with primary liver carcinoma and hepatitis B virus infection.

This clonotype turned up a few times. CDR3 sequence reads: CSVLLAGGRSGELFF. CDR3 in DNA: TGCAGCGTTCTCCTAGCGGGGGGGCGGAGCGGGGAGCTGTTTTTT. The chain links TRBV29-1 to TRBJ2-2; 12 nucleotides match TRBD2. Looked up from germline, CDR1 is SQVTM and CDR2 is ANQGSEA. The V and J ends lost 5 bases and 7 bases, in that order; junction bases with no gene match: 8. There are 15 residues in the CDR3.

About this clonotype itself: A much bigger clone sits one base away, suggesting this may be a read error. CDR3 DNA: TGTGCCAGCAACAGACGGAGAGGGGCGAATGAAAAACTGTTTTTT. This encodes CASNRRRGANEKLFF. The chain is built from TRBV6-5 and TRBJ1-4; a possible D gene is TRBD1 (5 bases). Trimming took 7 bases from V and 5 from J, leaving 17 bases between them. The CDR3 consists of 15 residues. From germline, CDR1 is MNHEY and CDR2 SVGAGI.

As regards this clonotype: Just one base apart from a much larger clone, this may be a read error. V is TRBV12-3 or TRBV12-4 and J is TRBJ1-1, with D maybe TRBD1 (6 bases). V was pared by 6 bases and J by 9 bases, with 17 bases between. The CDR3 consists of 13 residues. The CDR3 region is CASRSLSGTKAFF. The CDR3 DNA reads as TGTGCCAGCAGGTCGCTATCCGGGACAAAAGCTTTCTTT.

The CDR3 protein is CAGVRTSGRGEQFF. CDR3 nucleotide sequence: TGTGCCGGAGTCCGGACTAGCGGGAGGGGTGAGCAGTTCTTC. The chain employs TRBV30 and TRBJ2-1, with TRBD2 matching 15 bases. The length of the CDR3 is 14 residues. Germline V CDR1 and CDR2: GTSNPN, SVGIG (reference sequence). With V trimmed by 8 bases and J by 9 bases, 8 bases remained unmatched.

Remarks on this clonotype: A read error is possible here, since a much larger clone lies one base away. The gene calls are TRBV29-1 and TRBJ2-5, with 9 bases identical to TRBD1. The germline CDR1 and CDR2 sequences are SQVTM and ANQGSEA. The CDR3 sequence is 15 residues long. CDR3 loop: CSVEVTGGVPETLYF. CDR3 coding DNA: TGCAGCGTTGAAGTAACAGGGGGCGTTCCAGAGACCCTGTACTTC.

Comments on this clonotype: The junction does not match germline at one end; this may be a read error. The V and J genes are TRBV13 and TRBJ2-1; 8 positions match TRBD2. This CDR3 has 15 amino acids. Germline CDR1 is PRHDT and CDR2 is FYEKMQ (reference sequence). The chain's CDR3 is CVSSLGIGRTSGQFF. The CDR3 DNA follows: TGTGTCAGCAGCTTAGGCATAGGGAGAACTAGCGGGCAGTTCTTC.

As regards this clonotype: One junction end disagrees with the germline gene, perhaps due to a read error. The chain recombines TRBV11-2 with TRBJ2-1; 9 positions match TRBD2. Germline V gene data show CDR1 as SGHAT and CDR2 as FQNNGV. The CDR3 is made up of 15 amino acids. CDR3 coding DNA: TGTGCCCGCAGCTCAGGACTAGCGAAATACAATGACCAGTTCTTC. It codes for CARSSGLAKYNDQFF.

Worth noting for this clonotype: This is likely a read error, given that the CDR3 carries no conserved phenylalanine or tryptophan at its end. The DNA is omitted, as the CDR3 cannot be located on it reliably, and the CDR3 follows TCRdb's listing. The chain links TRBV4-3 to TRBJ2-1. In germline, CDR1 is LGHNA, CDR2 YSLEER. The CDR3 adds up to 14 amino acids, both ends counted. The CDR3 loop is CASSHTELVIEQIV.

Points on this clonotype: This may arise from a read error, as a much more abundant clone is one base away. The CDR3 sequence is CASSLDGQGLYGYSF. The CDR3 DNA follows: TGTGCCAGCAGCCTCGATGGACAGGGCCTCTATGGCTACAGCTTC. The chain links TRBV6-2 or TRBV6-3 to TRBJ1-2; 8 bases are a match to TRBD1. CDR1 and CDR2 from the germline V gene are MNHEY and SVGEGT. This CDR3 spans 15 amino acids.

Points on this clonotype: The junction and the germline gene differ at one end; a read error may be behind it. The V gene is TRBV11-2, the J gene TRBJ2-3, with D possibly being TRBD1 (5 bases). The length of the CDR3 is 15 residues. CDR1 SGHAT and CDR2 FQNNGV come from the germline V gene. Here the CDR3 reads CAGSPGELDTDAQYF. CDR3 coding DNA: TGTGCCGGCAGCCCAGGCGAACTGGACACAGATGCGCAGTATTTT.

This clonotype has more than one count but fewer than ten. The rearrangement links TRBV12-3 or TRBV12-4 to TRBJ2-1, with 12 bases fitting TRBD2. The V and J ends lost 6 bases and 16 bases, in that order; junction bases with no gene match: 4. The CDR3 is 11 residues long. CDR3 sequence: CASSASGRAFF. The CDR3 DNA reads as TGTGCCAGCAGCGCTAGCGGGAGGGCTTTCTTC.

The genes are TRBV7-9 and TRBJ2-7, with D perhaps matching TRBD1 (6 bases). V lost 3 bases and J 8 bases, leaving 23 bases between the germline ends. Germline V gene sequence: CDR1 SEHNR, CDR2 FQNEAQ (reference sequence). The CDR3 has 16 residues. The CDR3 is CASSLGVGQRFTKQYF. The CDR3 DNA is TGTGCCAGCAGCTTGGGAGTTGGACAGAGATTTACGAAGCAGTACTTC. Supplemented by reference TRBV7-9 and TRBJ2-7, the full variable domain reads DTGVSQNPRHKITKRGQNVTFRCDPISEHNRLYWYRQTLGQGPEFLTYFQNEAQLEKSRLLSDRFSAERPKGSFSTLEIQRTEQGDSAMYLCASSLGVGQRFTKQYFGPGTRLTVT.

V is TRBV6-6 and J is TRBJ2-5, with D perhaps matching TRBD2 (5 bases). CDR3 length: 15 residues. Germline loops: CDR1 MNHNY, CDR2 SVGAGI (reference sequence). The V and J ends lost 4 bases and 1 base respectively, with 13 bases between them. CDR3 in amino acids: CASSSHQSGQETQYF. As DNA, the CDR3 is TGTGCCAGCAGTTCCCATCAGAGCGGCCAAGAGACCCAGTACTTC.

V is TRBV2 and J is TRBJ1-1; no clear D gene. The V end was cut by 7 bases, the J end by 1 base, with 10 bases between. In germline, CDR1 is SNHLY, CDR2 FYNNEI. The CDR3 loop spans 13 amino acids. The CDR3 loop reads CASMDQANTEAFF. The CDR3 DNA follows: TGTGCCAGCATGGACCAGGCGAACACTGAAGCTTTCTTT.

The table lists this clonotype with a few counts. The chain couples TRBV1 to TRBJ2-7; TRBD2, as called in the table, went unchecked against the DNA. TRBV1 is a known pseudogene. The CDR3 covers 17 residues. CDR3 region: CTSSQEPTREGLYEQYF. CDR3 bases: TGCACCAGCAGCCAGGAACCGACTAGAGAGGGGCTCTACGAGCAGTACTTC.

Concerning this clonotype: A clone one base away is much larger, so this may be a read error. The chain joins TRBV6-5 to TRBJ1-1; D uncertain. This CDR3 region has 14 residues. V lost 4 bases and J 1 base, leaving 10 bases between the germline ends. The V gene's germline CDR1 is MNHEY and CDR2 SVGAGI. The CDR3 region is CASSSPEANTEAFF. In DNA, the CDR3 is TGTGCCAGCAGTTCCCCGGAGGCGAACACTGAAGCTTTCTTT.

The chain carries TRBV5-6 and TRBJ2-5; the D gene is possibly TRBD2 (5 bases). There are 12 residues in the CDR3. CDR1 is SGHDT and CDR2 is YYEEEE in the germline V gene. The V and J ends lost 4 bases and 3 bases respectively, with 7 bases between them. CDR3 DNA: TGTGCCAGCAGCCGGGATGAAGAGACCCAGTACTTC. Translated: CASSRDEETQYF.

With regard to this clonotype: This may be a read error: a much more frequent sequence differs by one nucleotide. The rearrangement joins TRBV4-2 to TRBJ2-1; 11 nucleotides align to TRBD2. Per the germline V gene, CDR1 is LGHNA and CDR2 is YNFKEQ. The CDR3 is 14 residues long. The CDR3 is CVSSKLAGVEEQFF. The CDR3 nucleotides are TGTGTCAGCAGCAAACTAGCGGGAGTTGAGGAGCAGTTCTTC.

This clonotype occurred a few times. The rearrangement joins TRBV6-5 to TRBJ2-1, with D perhaps matching TRBD1 or TRBD2 (6 bases each). CDR1 MNHEY and CDR2 SVGAGI come from the germline V gene. CDR3 length: 15 residues. V was shortened by 5 bases and J by 1 base, with 12 bases between the two germline ends. In DNA form, the CDR3 reads TGTGCCAGCAGTCCCCGGGGGCGGTCCTACAATGAGCAGTTCTTC. Translation gives CASSPRGRSYNEQFF.

In the case of this clonotype: Here the CDR3 omits its conserved ending phenylalanine or tryptophan, so a read error is the likely source. The V call is TRBV29-1, the J call TRBJ2-1; 9 bases are a match to TRBD2. V dropped 7 bases and J dropped 3; count of bases not matched to a gene: 10. The CDR3 runs 15 residues. The V gene's germline CDR1 is SQVTM and CDR2 ANQGSEA. The DNA of the CDR3 is TGCAGCGGATTGACTAGCGGCCGAAGCTACAATGAGCAGTTCCTC. It yields the protein CSGLTSGRSYNEQFL.

As for this clonotype: With a much larger clone just one base away, this may be a read error. The chain employs TRBV29-1 and TRBJ2-1; TRBD2 might be the D (5 bases). The CDR3 covers 12 residues. The germline gives CDR1 SQVTM, CDR2 ANQGSEA. Here the CDR3 DNA reads TGCAGCGTCGTTCTCGACTACAATGAGAAGTTCTTC. Translating gives CSVVLDYNEKFF.

This clonotype was observed many times. J is TRBJ2-3 and V is TRBV11-2; D is uncertain. The CDR3 extends over 12 amino acids. CDR1 is SGHAT and CDR2 is FQNNGV in the germline V gene. V lost 2 bases and J lost 6, with 6 bases in between. This CDR3 is CASSLISDTQYF. The DNA for the CDR3 is TGTGCCAGCAGCTTAATATCCGATACGCAGTATTTT.

This clonotype was observed at least ten times. V is TRBV6-5 and J is TRBJ1-2; perhaps TRBD1 as D (5 bases). The CDR3 runs 12 residues. The germline V gene has CDR1 MNHEY and CDR2 SVGAGI. The V gene lost 6 bases and the J gene lost 4 bases, with 9 bases spanning the gap. CDR3 DNA: TGTGCCAGCAGGGCAGGGATCTATGGCTACACCTTC. Amino acids: CASRAGIYGYTF.

A remark on this clonotype: This clone may be a read error of a much larger clone one base away. V and J are TRBV12-3 or TRBV12-4 and TRBJ2-2; the match to TRBD1 covers 7 bases. The CDR3 spans 14 residues. Here the CDR3 reads CASRGQANTRELFF. The CDR3, as DNA: TGTGCCAGCCGTGGACAGGCGAACACCAGGGAGCTGTTTTTT.

The chain joins TRBV28 to TRBJ2-3; D possibly corresponds to TRBD1 (5 bases). The end of the DNA fits TRBJ1-5 better, so the J call may be wrong. Per the germline V gene, CDR1 is MDHEN and CDR2 is SYDVKM. This CDR3 has 14 residues. The CDR3 sequence is CASSLLGPTDTQHF. CDR3 coding DNA: TGTGCCAGCAGTTTATTGGGGCCGACAGATACGCAGCATTTT.

The V gene is TRBV20-1, the J gene TRBJ1-4; D unresolved. Trimming shortened V by 1 base and J by 7 bases, and 13 bases separated the two germline ends. The CDR3 length is 14 residues. CDR1 and CDR2 (germline): DFQATT, SNEGSKA (reference sequence). CDR3 nucleotides: TGCAGTGCTAGAGTACACGGCTTGAGTGAAAAACTGTTTTTT. Translating gives CSARVHGLSEKLFF.